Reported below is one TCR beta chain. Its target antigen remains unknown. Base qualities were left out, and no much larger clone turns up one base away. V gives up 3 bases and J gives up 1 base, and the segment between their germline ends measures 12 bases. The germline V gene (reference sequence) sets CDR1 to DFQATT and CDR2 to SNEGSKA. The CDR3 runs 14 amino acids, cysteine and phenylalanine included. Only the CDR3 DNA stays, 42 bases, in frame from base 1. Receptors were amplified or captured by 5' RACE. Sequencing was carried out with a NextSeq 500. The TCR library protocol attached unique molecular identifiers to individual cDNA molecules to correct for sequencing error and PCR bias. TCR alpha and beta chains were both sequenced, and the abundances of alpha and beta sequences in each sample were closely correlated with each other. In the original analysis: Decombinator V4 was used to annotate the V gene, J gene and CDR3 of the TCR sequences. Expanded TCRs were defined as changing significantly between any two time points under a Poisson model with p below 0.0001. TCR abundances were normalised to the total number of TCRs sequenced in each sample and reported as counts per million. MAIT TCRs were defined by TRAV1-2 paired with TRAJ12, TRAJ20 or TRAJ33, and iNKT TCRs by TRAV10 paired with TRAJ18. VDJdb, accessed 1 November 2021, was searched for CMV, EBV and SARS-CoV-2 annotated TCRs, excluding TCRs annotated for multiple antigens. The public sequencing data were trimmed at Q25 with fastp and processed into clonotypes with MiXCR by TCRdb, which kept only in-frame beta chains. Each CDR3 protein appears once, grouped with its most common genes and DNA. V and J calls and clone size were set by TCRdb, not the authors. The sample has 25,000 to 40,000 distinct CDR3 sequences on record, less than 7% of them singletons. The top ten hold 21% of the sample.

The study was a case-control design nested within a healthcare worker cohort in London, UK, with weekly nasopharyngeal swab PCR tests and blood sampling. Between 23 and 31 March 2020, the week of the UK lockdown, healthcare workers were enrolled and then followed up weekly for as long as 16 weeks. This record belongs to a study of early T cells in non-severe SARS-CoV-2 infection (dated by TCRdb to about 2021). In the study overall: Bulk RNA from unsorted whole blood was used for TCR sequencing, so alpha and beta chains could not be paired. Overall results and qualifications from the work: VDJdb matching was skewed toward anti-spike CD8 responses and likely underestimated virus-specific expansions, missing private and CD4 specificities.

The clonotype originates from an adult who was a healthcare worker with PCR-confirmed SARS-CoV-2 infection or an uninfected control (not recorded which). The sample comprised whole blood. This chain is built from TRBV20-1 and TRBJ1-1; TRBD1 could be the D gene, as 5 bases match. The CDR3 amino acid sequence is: CSASSGQRNTEAFF. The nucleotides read TGCAGTGCTAGCTCGGGGCAGAGGAACACTGAAGCTTTCTTT.